This T cell receptor (beta chain) was sequenced for a study of T cells after yellow fever vaccination. Turning to the study itself: Four memory subsets, EM, EMRA, CM and Tscm, were sorted by CD3, CD45RA, CCR7, CD95.

On this clonotype: The junction and the germline gene differ at one end; a read error may be behind it.

TCRdb redid the calling of the 5' RACE reads with MiXCR, one entry per CDR3 protein. The sample holds roughly 32,000 distinct CDR3 sequences, about 6.3% seen once. Overall study findings and caveats: Clones from primary vaccination mostly reappeared after the booster (around 96% CD4, around 90% CD8). Clonotypes that responded to the vaccine were almost all undetectable in sorted memory subsets on day 0. Peak timing came faster in the weaker secondary response, day 5 versus 15.

The sequence was obtained from a young man who received the YFV17D yellow fever vaccine. The source material was PBMCs, either bulk or a sorted T-cell subset (CD4+, CD8+, memory, or dextramer-sorted; not recorded which), sampled on the day of the first yellow fever vaccination.

Written as DNA, the CDR3 is TGTGCCAGCAGCCCTAAGGGCGGCGGGGGCACAGATGCGCAGTATTTT. It is translated as CASSPKGGGGTDAQYF. The chain has TRBV7-3 and TRBJ2-3, with D perhaps TRBD2 (7 bases). CDR1 and CDR2 (germline): SGHTA, FQGTGA. The CDR3 is 16 residues long.